The clone carrying this T cell receptor (beta chain) is labeled as medium-sized. What it binds is not known. The record originates from a study of vaccination and CD4 T cells after COVID-19. Whole-study context: Drawing of post-COVID samples took place a median roughly 100 days after diagnosis (range 35 to 161). Stimulation used overlapping spike peptides from SARS-CoV-2, HCoV-NL63, HCoV-OC43 and HCoV-229E. Whole-study findings and limits: Recorded median SARS-CoV-2-reactive clonotype numbers increased from about 20 to 38 without reaching significance.

Cultured CD4+ T-cell DNA underwent Oncomine TCR Beta short-read sequencing. Once CD4+ T cells had been cultured, genomic DNA was extracted from them. Using its own MiXCR run on the PCR reads, TCRdb lists one record per CDR3 protein. In the table there are roughly 12,000 distinct CDR3 sequences, around 50% of which are singletons. Treatment described: approximately 11-day PBMC culture with coronavirus spike peptide pools or control peptides (ViraFEST assay). V was pared by 6 bases and J by 2 bases, with 16 bases between. Germline-derived CDR1 and CDR2 are KGHSH and LQKENI. This CDR3 spans 16 amino acids.

This receptor was obtained from a human donor who had recovered from COVID-19. The V gene is TRBV18, the J gene TRBJ2-2; possibly TRBD1 or TRBD2 for D (5 bases each). Sequencing was performed on CD4+ T cells from blood, cultured in vitro. The CDR3 sequence is CASSRQRTQNTGELFF. DNA of the CDR3: TGTGCCAGCTCCCGGCAGCGGACACAAAACACCGGGGAGCTGTTTTTT.